These T cell receptor beta chains were read from a single sample in a study of blood T cell repertoires in COVID-19. The assay was immunoSEQ multiplex PCR, and TCRdb's table has in-frame clones only and misses some. The table lists some 200,000 clones, around three quarters of them singletons. Input material: peripheral blood. The receptors come from a woman between 65 and 79 years old with acute or convalescent COVID-19. Both conserved end residues are part of each CDR3. Where a row states a size, it is once, few, many or the class of an expanded clone; other rows omit it.

J gene: TRBJ1-1; V gene: TRBV6-2/TRBV6-3; clone size: .; CDR3 protein: CASSVSTEAFF
J gene: TRBJ2-4; V gene: TRBV7-9; clone size: .; CDR3 protein: CASSLEGMAKNIQYF
J gene: TRBJ2-2; V gene: TRBV5-6; clone size: .; CDR3 protein: CASSFGQSGGPTGELFF
J gene: TRBJ1-1; V gene: TRBV20-1; clone size: .; CDR3 protein: CSAPQGAGAFF
J gene: TRBJ2-5; V gene: TRBV7-3; clone size: .; CDR3 protein: CASSPTLGGETQYF
J gene: TRBJ1-2; V gene: TRBV12-5; clone size: .; CDR3 protein: CASGLAGDAGYTF
J gene: TRBJ2-7; V gene: TRBV2; clone size: once; CDR3 protein: CASSALAGGFEQYF
J gene: TRBJ2-1; V gene: TRBV29-1; clone size: .; CDR3 protein: CSGGLAGGVQFF
J gene: TRBJ1-1; V gene: TRBV29-1; clone size: .; CDR3 protein: CSVRGGRSDTEAFF
J gene: TRBJ1-2; V gene: TRBV5-6; clone size: few; CDR3 protein: CASSLAQLSWGYTF
J gene: TRBJ1-3; V gene: TRBV6-5; clone size: .; CDR3 protein: CASTIRQGYGNTIYF
J gene: TRBJ2-6; V gene: TRBV5-8; clone size: .; CDR3 protein: CASRPDRSSGANVLTF
J gene: TRBJ2-7; V gene: TRBV3-1/TRBV3-2; clone size: .; CDR3 protein: CASSHLLAGGPGEQYF
J gene: TRBJ2-2; V gene: TRBV5-1; clone size: .; CDR3 protein: CASSSTSGGHTGELFF
J gene: TRBJ2-6; V gene: TRBV6-5; clone size: .; CDR3 protein: CASSYSRESGANVLTF
J gene: TRBJ2-5; V gene: TRBV5-1; clone size: .; CDR3 protein: CASSGADQETQYF
J gene: TRBJ2-2; V gene: TRBV19; clone size: .; CDR3 protein: CASSIPSGTGNTGELFF
J gene: TRBJ1-1; V gene: TRBV3-1/TRBV3-2; clone size: .; CDR3 protein: CASSQEHEAFF
J gene: TRBJ1-2; V gene: TRBV24-1; clone size: .; CDR3 protein: CATSRGGNYGYTF
J gene: TRBJ1-1; V gene: TRBV2; clone size: few; CDR3 protein: CASRAGGGYLNTEAFF
J gene: TRBJ2-5; V gene: TRBV7-2; clone size: .; CDR3 protein: CASSLGQGAQETQYF
J gene: TRBJ1-2; V gene: TRBV2; clone size: few; CDR3 protein: CASKTGTNYGYTF
J gene: TRBJ2-7; V gene: TRBV21-1; clone size: few; CDR3 protein: CAIPGQGTYEQYF
J gene: TRBJ1-2; V gene: TRBV15; clone size: .; CDR3 protein: CATSRPGQGILWGGYTF
J gene: TRBJ2-2; V gene: TRBV7-9; clone size: few; CDR3 protein: CASSREEGSNTGELFF
J gene: TRBJ1-2; V gene: TRBV6-5; clone size: .; CDR3 protein: CASREDGSYGYTF
J gene: TRBJ1-2; V gene: TRBV2; clone size: .; CDR3 protein: CASSETGGEGYTF
J gene: TRBJ2-7; V gene: TRBV24-1; clone size: .; CDR3 protein: CATSENLAGGPVEQYF
J gene: TRBJ2-7; V gene: TRBV2; clone size: .; CDR3 protein: CASSPPDRGYEQYF
J gene: TRBJ2-1; V gene: TRBV7-3; clone size: .; CDR3 protein: CASRTPGGRDKGNEQFF
J gene: TRBJ1-5; V gene: TRBV19; clone size: .; CDR3 protein: CASSIKDRGQPQHF
J gene: TRBJ1-3; V gene: TRBV27; clone size: .; CDR3 protein: CASRPPLCVGASSGNTIYF
J gene: TRBJ2-7; V gene: TRBV5-4; clone size: .; CDR3 protein: CASSYTGTDDEQYF
J gene: TRBJ2-7; V gene: TRBV25-1; clone size: .; CDR3 protein: CASSPVGLYEQYF
J gene: TRBJ2-5; V gene: TRBV30; clone size: .; CDR3 protein: CAWGLDRGWQETQYF
J gene: TRBJ2-7; V gene: TRBV5-1; clone size: .; CDR3 protein: CASSFQTGSYEQYF
J gene: TRBJ2-2; V gene: TRBV7-2; clone size: .; CDR3 protein: CASSLAGPQGGELFF
J gene: TRBJ2-7; V gene: TRBV13; clone size: once; CDR3 protein: CASSPYRAGEQYF
J gene: TRBJ1-5; V gene: TRBV16; clone size: .; CDR3 protein: CASSQEHRPTYSNQPQHF
J gene: TRBJ2-3; V gene: TRBV5-1; clone size: few; CDR3 protein: CASSAGGLEDTQYF
J gene: TRBJ1-5; V gene: TRBV19; clone size: .; CDR3 protein: CASSALQGGFNQPQHF
J gene: TRBJ2-3; V gene: TRBV15; clone size: once; CDR3 protein: CATSGTTGDTQYF
J gene: TRBJ1-1; V gene: TRBV28; clone size: .; CDR3 protein: CASSLDGQTGKLQF
J gene: TRBJ1-1; V gene: TRBV20-1; clone size: few; CDR3 protein: CSASPAGVLNTEAFF
J gene: TRBJ2-1; V gene: TRBV11-1; clone size: .; CDR3 protein: CASSFGGASGNEQFF
J gene: TRBJ1-4; V gene: TRBV3-1/TRBV3-2; clone size: .; CDR3 protein: CASSSQDRERLFF
J gene: TRBJ2-3; V gene: TRBV5-4; clone size: once; CDR3 protein: CASSLKALSTDTQYF
J gene: TRBJ2-1; V gene: TRBV19; clone size: .; CDR3 protein: CASSPLGSSYNEQFF
J gene: TRBJ2-5; V gene: TRBV7-6; clone size: .; CDR3 protein: CASSLGQGETQYF
J gene: TRBJ1-2; V gene: TRBV19; clone size: once; CDR3 protein: CASSISDRGLEGYTF
J gene: TRBJ1-2; V gene: TRBV30; clone size: .; CDR3 protein: CAWSQLAGYGYTF
J gene: TRBJ1-2; V gene: TRBV20-1; clone size: .; CDR3 protein: CSANSGYGYTF
J gene: TRBJ1-2; V gene: TRBV19; clone size: .; CDR3 protein: CASSGTGYGYTF
J gene: TRBJ2-1; V gene: TRBV7-2; clone size: .; CDR3 protein: CASSSGGRVNEQFF